These 2 T cell receptor beta chains were all obtained from the same sample, sequenced in a study of blood T cell repertoires in COVID-19. Profiling relied on immunoSEQ multiplex PCR, and the TCRdb table lists in-frame clones only, not all of them. The sample gives 250,000 to 300,000 clones, over 75% of which show up once; 0.75% to 1% is in the top ten. The material sequenced was PBMCs or T cells enriched from blood (not recorded which). These receptors were obtained from a woman aged 25 to 45 who had recovered from COVID-19.

The genes are TRBV7-3 and TRBJ2-7, with D unresolved. Deletions cut 1 base from V and 3 bases from J, with 7 bases between. The CDR3 contains 13 residues. Germline V lookup: CDR1 SGHTA, CDR2 FQGTGA. The CDR3: CASSLNPNYEQYF. In DNA form, the CDR3 reads TGTGCCAGCAGCTTAAACCCTAACTACGAGCAGTACTTC.

The chain carries TRBV27 and TRBJ2-7; D may be TRBD1 (5 bases). Germline loops: CDR1 MNHEY, CDR2 SMNVEV (reference sequence). This CDR3 has 17 residues. V lost 6 bases and J lost 0, with 21 bases in between. The DNA for the CDR3 is TGTGCCAGCAGCCACCCTCAGGGTAAGGGAATCTCCTACGAGCAGTACTTC. It is translated as CASSHPQGKGISYEQYF.